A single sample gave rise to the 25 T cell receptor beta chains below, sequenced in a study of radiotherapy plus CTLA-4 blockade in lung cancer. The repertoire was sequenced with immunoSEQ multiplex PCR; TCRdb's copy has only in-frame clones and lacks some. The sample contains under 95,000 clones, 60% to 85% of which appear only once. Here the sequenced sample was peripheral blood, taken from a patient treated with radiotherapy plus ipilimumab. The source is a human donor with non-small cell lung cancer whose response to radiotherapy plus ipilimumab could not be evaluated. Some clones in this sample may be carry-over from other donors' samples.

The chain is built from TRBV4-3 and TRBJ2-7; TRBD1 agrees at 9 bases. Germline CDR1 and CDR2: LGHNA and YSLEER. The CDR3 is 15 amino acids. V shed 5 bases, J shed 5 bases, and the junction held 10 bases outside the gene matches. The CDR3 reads CASSSQTGGEDEQYF. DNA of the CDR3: TGCGCCAGCAGCTCCCAGACAGGGGGAGAGGACGAGCAGTACTTC.

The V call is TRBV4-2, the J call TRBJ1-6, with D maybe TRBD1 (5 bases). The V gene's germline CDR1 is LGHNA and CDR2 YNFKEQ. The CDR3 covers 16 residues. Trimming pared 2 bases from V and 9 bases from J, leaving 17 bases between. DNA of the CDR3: TGTGCCAGCAGCCAAACTGTCGGCAGGGATGGTTCACCCCTCCACTTT. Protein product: CASSQTVGRDGSPLHF.

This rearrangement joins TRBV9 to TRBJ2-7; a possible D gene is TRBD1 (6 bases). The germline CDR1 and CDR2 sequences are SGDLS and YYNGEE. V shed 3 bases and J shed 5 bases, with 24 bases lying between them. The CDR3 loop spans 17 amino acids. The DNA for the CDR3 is TGTGCCAGCAGCGGAAGGACTCCGCCCGTCAGGGGCCACGAGCAGTACTTC. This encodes CASSGRTPPVRGHEQYF.

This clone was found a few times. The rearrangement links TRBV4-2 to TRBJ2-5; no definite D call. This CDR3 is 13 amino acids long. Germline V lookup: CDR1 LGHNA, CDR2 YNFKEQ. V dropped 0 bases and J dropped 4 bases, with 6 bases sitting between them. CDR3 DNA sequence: TGTGCCAGCAGCCAAGATAGTACAGAGACCCAGTACTTC. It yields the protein CASSQDSTETQYF.

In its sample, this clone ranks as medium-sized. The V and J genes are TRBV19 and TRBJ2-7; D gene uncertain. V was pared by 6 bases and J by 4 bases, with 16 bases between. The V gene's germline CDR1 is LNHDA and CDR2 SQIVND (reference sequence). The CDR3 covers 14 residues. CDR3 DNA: TGTGCCAGTAGCACCTCCGGGTTAGGATACGAGCAGTACTTC. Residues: CASSTSGLGYEQYF.

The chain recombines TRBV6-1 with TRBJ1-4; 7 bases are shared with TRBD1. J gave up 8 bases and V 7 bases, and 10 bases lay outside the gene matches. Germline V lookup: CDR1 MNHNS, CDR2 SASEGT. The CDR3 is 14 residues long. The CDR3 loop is CASKGAAGSEKLFF. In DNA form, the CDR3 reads TGTGCCAGCAAGGGGGCCGCTGGGAGCGAAAAACTGTTTTTT.

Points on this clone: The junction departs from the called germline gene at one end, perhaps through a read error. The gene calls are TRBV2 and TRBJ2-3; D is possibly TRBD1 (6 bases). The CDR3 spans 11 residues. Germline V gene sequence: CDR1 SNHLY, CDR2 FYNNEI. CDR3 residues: CASTRTATQYF. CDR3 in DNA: TGTGCCAGCACTCGGACAGCTACGCAGTATTTT. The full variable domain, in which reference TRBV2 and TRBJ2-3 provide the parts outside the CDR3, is EPEVTQTPSHQVTQMGQEVILRCVPISNHLYFYWYRQILGQKVEFLVSFYNNEISEKSEIFDDQFSVERPDGSNFTLKIRSTKLEDSAMYFCASTRTATQYFGPGTRLTVL.

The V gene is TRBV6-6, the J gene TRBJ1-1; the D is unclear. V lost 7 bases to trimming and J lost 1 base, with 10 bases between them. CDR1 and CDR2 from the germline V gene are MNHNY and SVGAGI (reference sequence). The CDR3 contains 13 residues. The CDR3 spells CASTAKRNTEAFF. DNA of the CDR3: TGTGCCAGCACCGCGAAGCGGAACACTGAAGCTTTCTTT.

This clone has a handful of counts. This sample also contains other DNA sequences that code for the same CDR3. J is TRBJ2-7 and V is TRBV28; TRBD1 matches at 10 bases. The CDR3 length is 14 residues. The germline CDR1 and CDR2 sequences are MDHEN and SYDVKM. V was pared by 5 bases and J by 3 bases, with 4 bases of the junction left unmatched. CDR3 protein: CASSPGTGVYEQYF. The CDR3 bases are TGTGCCAGCAGTCCCGGGACAGGGGTCTACGAGCAGTACTTC.

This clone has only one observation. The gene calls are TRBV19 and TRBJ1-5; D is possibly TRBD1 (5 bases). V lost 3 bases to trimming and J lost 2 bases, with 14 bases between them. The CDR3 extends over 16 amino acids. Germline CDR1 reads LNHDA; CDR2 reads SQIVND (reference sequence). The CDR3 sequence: CASSILGTRGNQPQHF. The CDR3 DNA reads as TGTGCCAGTAGTATTCTAGGGACTCGGGGCAATCAGCCCCAGCATTTT. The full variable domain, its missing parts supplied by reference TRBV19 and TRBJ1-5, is DGGITQSPKYLFRKEGQNVTLSCEQNLNHDAMYWYRQDPGQGLRLIYYSQIVNDFQKGDIAEGYSVSREKKESFPLTVTSAQKNPTAFYLCASSILGTRGNQPQHFGDGTRLSIL.

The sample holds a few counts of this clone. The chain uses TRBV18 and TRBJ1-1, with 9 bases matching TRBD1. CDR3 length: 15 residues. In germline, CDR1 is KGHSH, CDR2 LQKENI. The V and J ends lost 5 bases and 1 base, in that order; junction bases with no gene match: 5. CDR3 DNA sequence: TGTGCCAGCTCAGGAATGGGACAGGGGAACACTGAAGCTTTCTTT. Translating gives CASSGMGQGNTEAFF.

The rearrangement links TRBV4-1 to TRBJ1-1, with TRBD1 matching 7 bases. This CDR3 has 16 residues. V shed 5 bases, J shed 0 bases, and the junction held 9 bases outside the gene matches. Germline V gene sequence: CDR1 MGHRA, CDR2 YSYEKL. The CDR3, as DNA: TGCGCCAGCAGCGACGGGACAGCATATATGAACACTGAAGCTTTCTTT. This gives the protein CASSDGTAYMNTEAFF.

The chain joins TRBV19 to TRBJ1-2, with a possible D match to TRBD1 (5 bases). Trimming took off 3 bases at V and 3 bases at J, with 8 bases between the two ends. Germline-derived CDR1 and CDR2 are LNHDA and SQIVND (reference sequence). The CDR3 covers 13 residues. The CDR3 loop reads CASSMGPYYGYTF. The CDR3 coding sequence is TGTGCCAGTAGTATGGGGCCCTACTATGGCTACACCTTC.

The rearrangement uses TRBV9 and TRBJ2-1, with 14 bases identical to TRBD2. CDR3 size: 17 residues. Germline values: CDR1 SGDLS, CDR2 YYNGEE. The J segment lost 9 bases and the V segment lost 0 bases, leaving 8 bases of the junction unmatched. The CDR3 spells CASSVERLAGGPIEQFF. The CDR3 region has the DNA TGTGCCAGCAGCGTAGAAAGACTAGCGGGGGGGCCCATTGAGCAGTTCTTC.

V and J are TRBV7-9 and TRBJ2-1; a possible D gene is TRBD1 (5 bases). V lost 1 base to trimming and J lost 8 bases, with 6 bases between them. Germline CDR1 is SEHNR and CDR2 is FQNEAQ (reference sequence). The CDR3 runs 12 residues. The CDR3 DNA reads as TGTGCCAGCAGCTTAGGGACACATGAGCAGTTCTTC. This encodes CASSLGTHEQFF.

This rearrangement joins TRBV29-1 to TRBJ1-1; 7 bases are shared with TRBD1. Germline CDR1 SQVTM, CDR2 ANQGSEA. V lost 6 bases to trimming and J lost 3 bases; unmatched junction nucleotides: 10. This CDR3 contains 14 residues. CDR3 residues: CSVLLTGRYTEAFF. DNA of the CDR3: TGCAGCGTCCTCTTGACAGGGCGGTACACTGAAGCTTTCTTT.

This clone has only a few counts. CDR3: CAIRLQGDTEAFF. CDR3 in DNA: TGTGCCATCAGACTACAGGGGGACACTGAAGCTTTCTTT. The chain couples TRBV10-3 to TRBJ1-1; TRBD1 matches at 8 bases. This CDR3 spans 13 amino acids. CDR1 ENHRY and CDR2 SYGVKD come from the germline V gene. V trimming: 6 bases; J trimming: 3 bases; junction bases outside the gene matches: 3.

CDR3: CASSPRGYGYTF. CDR3 sequence (DNA): TGTGCCAGCAGCCCCAGAGGGTATGGCTACACCTTC. V usage is TRBV7-2 and J usage is TRBJ1-2; no firm D call. Germline V gene sequence: CDR1 SGHTA, CDR2 FQGNSA. There are 12 residues in the CDR3. The ends were cut back, 5 bases at V and 5 bases at J, with 9 bases in the middle.

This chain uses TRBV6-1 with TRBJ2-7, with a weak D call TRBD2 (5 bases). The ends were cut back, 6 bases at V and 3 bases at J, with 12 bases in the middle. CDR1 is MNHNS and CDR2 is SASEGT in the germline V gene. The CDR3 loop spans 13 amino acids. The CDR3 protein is CASRQLVGYEQYF. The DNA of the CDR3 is TGTGCCAGCAGGCAACTAGTTGGCTACGAGCAGTACTTC.

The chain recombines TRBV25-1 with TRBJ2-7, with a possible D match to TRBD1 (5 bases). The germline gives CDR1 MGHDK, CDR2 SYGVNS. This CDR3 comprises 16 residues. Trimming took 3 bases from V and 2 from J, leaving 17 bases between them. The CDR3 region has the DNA TGTGCCAGCAGTGAGGGTGCAGGGAAAATCGCCTACGAGCAGTACTTC. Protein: CASSEGAGKIAYEQYF.

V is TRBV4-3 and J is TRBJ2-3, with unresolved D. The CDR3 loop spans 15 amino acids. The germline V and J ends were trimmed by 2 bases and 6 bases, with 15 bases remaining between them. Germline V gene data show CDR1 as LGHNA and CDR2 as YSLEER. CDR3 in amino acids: CASSQPGLSRDTQYF. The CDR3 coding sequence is TGCGCCAGCAGCCAACCAGGCCTATCCAGGGATACGCAGTATTTT.

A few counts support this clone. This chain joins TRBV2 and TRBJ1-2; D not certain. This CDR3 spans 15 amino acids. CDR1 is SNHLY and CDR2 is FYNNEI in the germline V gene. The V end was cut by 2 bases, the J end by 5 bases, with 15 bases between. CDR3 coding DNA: TGTGCCAGCAGTGAATATTTGGGAGGCGGGTATGGCTACACCTTC. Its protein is CASSEYLGGGYGYTF.

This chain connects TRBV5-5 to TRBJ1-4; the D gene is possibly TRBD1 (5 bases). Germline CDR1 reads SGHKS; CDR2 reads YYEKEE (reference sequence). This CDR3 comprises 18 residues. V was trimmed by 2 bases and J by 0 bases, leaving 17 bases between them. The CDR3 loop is CASSFLWQGGATNEKLFF. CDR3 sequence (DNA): TGTGCCAGCAGCTTCCTGTGGCAGGGAGGTGCAACTAATGAAAAACTGTTTTTT. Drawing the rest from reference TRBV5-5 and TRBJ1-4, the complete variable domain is DAGVTQSPTHLIKTRGQQVTLRCSPISGHKSVSWYQQVLGQGPQFIFQYYEKEERGRGNFPDRFSARQFPNYSSELNVNALLLGDSALYLCASSFLWQGGATNEKLFFGSGTQLSVL.

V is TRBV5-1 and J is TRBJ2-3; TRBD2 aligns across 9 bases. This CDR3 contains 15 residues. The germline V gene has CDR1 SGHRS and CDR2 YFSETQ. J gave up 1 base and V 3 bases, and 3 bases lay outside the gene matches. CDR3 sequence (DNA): TGCGCCAGCAGCTCCCAGCGGGGGGGCACAGATACGCAGTATTTT. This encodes CASSSQRGGTDTQYF.

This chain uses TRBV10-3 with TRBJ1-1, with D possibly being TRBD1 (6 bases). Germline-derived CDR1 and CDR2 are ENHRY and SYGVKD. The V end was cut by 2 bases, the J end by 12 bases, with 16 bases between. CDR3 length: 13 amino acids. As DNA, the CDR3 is TGTGCCATCAGTGAGCCCTCAGGGGAGTCAACTTTCTTT. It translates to CAISEPSGESTFF.